The text below deals with one T cell receptor (beta chain). The antigen this receptor binds is unknown. Base qualities are not at hand, and no much larger clone is one base apart. The CDR3 regions of human TCRbeta chains were subjected to immunosequencing. Per the original workflow: TCRs in the repertoires were matched against a reference library of SARS-CoV-2-specific TCRs that had been generated with the MIRA antigen-specificity platform. Breadth was defined as the fraction of unique TCRs that were SARS-CoV-2-associated. Depth was defined as the fraction of total T cells that were SARS-CoV-2-associated. Each spike-specific TCR was assigned to its reactive spike region and to a CD4 or CD8 class using the MIRA data. Log10-transformed breadth and depth values were compared by one-way ANOVA with Sidak's multiple comparisons tests. The table was pulled from immuneACCESS by TCRdb, which kept in-frame rearrangements only. Such tables lose some clones; where checked, under half of the loss comes from unresolved V genes, and the rest has no known cause. V, J and clone size are those of that table, while D and trimming were read from the DNA. The sample table holds roughly 130,000 clones, of which roughly 89% were seen once. The ten largest clonotypes hold roughly 6% of the sample.

The source of the sample is a study of T cell responses to AZD1222 COVID-19 vaccine (dated by TCRdb to the early 2020s). Regarding the research as a whole: Because spike-specific TCR depth and breadth did not differ between the two schedules, AZD1222 recipients who got a second dose at roughly 4 weeks were pooled with those who got a second dose at roughly 12 weeks. A total of 233 trial participants underwent TCR sequencing, of whom some 200 had received two doses of AZD1222 and about 26 had received two doses of the MenACWY control vaccine. Trial participants were enrolled into age subgroups of 18-55, 56-69 and 70-plus years, which contained around 140, 26 and 57 TCR-sequenced participants, respectively. The full study reports these points: In the small 56-69-year group, the increase in depth fell short of significance, most likely because of low power. Because no samples from the day 14 peak response were available, repertoires could be characterized only after the peak T cell response. Spike-specific TCR breadth and depth rose significantly after two AZD1222 doses compared with day 0 and with MenACWY recipients. Reportedly, close to half of the unique spike-specific TCRs recognized epitopes lying outside the regions that are mutated in the B.1.351 and B.1.1.7 variants. The whole spike protein was spanned by vaccine-associated CD4 TCRs, and dominant responses were seen in regions 160-218 and 743-854. Most participants were white British and females outnumbered males, and the authors suggested that clonal diversity may have been underestimated. Conclusions about previously exposed vaccinees were limited because only a handful of AZD1222 recipients were SARS-CoV-2 seropositive at baseline.

Reading the germline V gene gives CDR1 ENHRY and CDR2 SYGVKD. The CDR3 measures 11 amino acids from cysteine to phenylalanine. Of the read, only the CDR3 DNA is kept; its 33 bases are in frame from base 1. Deletion took 3 bases off V and 9 bases off J, with a span of 5 bases between the germline ends. What this sample's time point label stands for: baseline before first vaccination. Vaccinee samples came from UK trials COV001 and COV002, including a single-blind randomized controlled phase 2/3 trial of AZD1222 (ChAdOx1 nCoV-19) in healthy adults. For TCRbeta chain sequencing, PBMC samples from trial participants were taken at day 0 and at day 28 after the second dose.

Here the chain combines TRBV10-3 and TRBJ2-2, with no D gene named confidently. Sequencing used peripheral blood, obtained on day 0 of AZD1222 vaccination. The source of this sequence is an adult in good health. The DNA sequence reads TGTGCCATCAGTGAACGGAGGGAGCTGTTTTTT. It is translated as CAISERRELFF.